This T cell receptor (beta chain) was observed in a study of CD8+ T cells in alopecia areata. In the study overall: Tofacitinib was taken orally by treated patients, and the dose was 5 to 10 mg twice daily.

For this clone: The antigen remains unidentified.

Once RNA had been extracted, it was reverse transcribed into cDNA to act as the sequencing template. Sequencing was performed with immunoSEQ multiplex PCR; in TCRdb, only in-frame clones are kept and a portion is missing. The sample contains 100,000 to 150,000 clones, about 47% of which appear only once. Alopecia areata patients provided lesional scalp punch biopsies and peripheral blood, both collected for the study. V dropped 8 bases and J dropped 12 bases, with 12 bases sitting between them. The CDR3 runs to 10 residues. CDR1 and CDR2 (germline): MNHEY, SMNVEV (reference sequence). Study-wide findings and caveats: Mice gave a clearer picture of TCR sharing than patients did, possibly for HLA-related reasons.

This rearrangement joins TRBV27 to TRBJ2-3; unclear D gene. The sample in question was CD8+ T cells sorted from blood, obtained at week 0. The clonotype originates from a human donor with alopecia areata. Here the CDR3 DNA reads TGTGCCAGCGGACGGCCGTACCAGTATTTT. It translates to CASGRPYQYF.